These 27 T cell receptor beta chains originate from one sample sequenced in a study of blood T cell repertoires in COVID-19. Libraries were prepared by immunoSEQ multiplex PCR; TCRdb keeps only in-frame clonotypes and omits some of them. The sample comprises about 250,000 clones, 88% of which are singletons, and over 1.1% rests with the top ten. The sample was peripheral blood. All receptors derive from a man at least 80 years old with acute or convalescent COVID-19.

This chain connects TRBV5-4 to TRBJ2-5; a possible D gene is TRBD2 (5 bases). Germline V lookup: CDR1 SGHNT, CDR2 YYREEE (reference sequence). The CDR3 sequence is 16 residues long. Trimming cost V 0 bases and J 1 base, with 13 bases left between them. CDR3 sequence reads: CASSLGLGGGQETQYF. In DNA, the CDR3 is TGTGCCAGCAGCTTGGGGCTAGGAGGCGGCCAAGAGACCCAGTACTTC.

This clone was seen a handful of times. CDR3 region: CASSLGFGTGDEQYF. The CDR3 DNA sequence: TGCGCCAGCAGCTTGGGATTTGGGACAGGGGACGAGCAGTACTTC. The chain recombines TRBV5-1 with TRBJ2-7; 10 nucleotides align to TRBD1. The V segment lost 0 bases and the J segment 5 bases; nucleotides outside the gene matches: 5. Germline V gene sequence: CDR1 SGHRS, CDR2 YFSETQ. The CDR3 is made up of 15 amino acids.

This CDR3 is CASSDGGGSYNEQFF. Written as DNA, the CDR3 is TGTGCCAGCAGTGACGGGGGGGGCTCCTACAATGAGCAGTTCTTC. The V and J genes are TRBV6-4 and TRBJ2-1; 7 bases are a match to TRBD2. The CDR3 extends over 15 amino acids. The germline V gene has CDR1 MRHNA and CDR2 SNTAGT. Germline trimming cut 2 bases from V and 0 bases from J; bases unmatched to any gene: 1.

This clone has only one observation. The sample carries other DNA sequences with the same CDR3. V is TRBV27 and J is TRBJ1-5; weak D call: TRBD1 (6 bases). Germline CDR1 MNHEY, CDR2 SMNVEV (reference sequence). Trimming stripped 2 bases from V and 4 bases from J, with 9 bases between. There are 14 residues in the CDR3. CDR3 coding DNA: TGTGCCAGCAGTTTAATCAGGGGTAATCAGCCCCAGCATTTT. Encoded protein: CASSLIRGNQPQHF.

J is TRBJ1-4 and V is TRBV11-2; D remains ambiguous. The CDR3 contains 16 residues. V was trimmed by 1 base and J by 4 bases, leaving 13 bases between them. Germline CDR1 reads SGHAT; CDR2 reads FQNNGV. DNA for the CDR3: TGTGCCAGCAGCTTAGTAGGGAATCGGGGTAATGAAAAACTGTTTTTT. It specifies CASSLVGNRGNEKLFF.

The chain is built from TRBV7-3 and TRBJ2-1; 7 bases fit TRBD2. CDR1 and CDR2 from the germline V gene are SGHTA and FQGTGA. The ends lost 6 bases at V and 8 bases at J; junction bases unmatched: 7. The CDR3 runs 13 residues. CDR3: CASSSGFRYEQFF. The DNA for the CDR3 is TGTGCCAGCAGTAGCGGGTTTAGGTATGAGCAGTTCTTC.

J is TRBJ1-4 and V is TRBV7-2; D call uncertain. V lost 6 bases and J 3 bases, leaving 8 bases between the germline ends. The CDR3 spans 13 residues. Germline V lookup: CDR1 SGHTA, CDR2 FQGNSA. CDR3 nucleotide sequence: TGTGCCAGCAGAGGAGGGCCTAATGAAAAACTGTTTTTT. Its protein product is CASRGGPNEKLFF.

The CDR3 protein is CASSFELAGGFREQFF. The DNA of the CDR3 is TGCGCCAGCAGCTTCGAACTAGCGGGAGGTTTTCGGGAGCAGTTCTTC. The chain links TRBV5-1 to TRBJ2-1; 12 positions match TRBD2. Germline V gene lookup returns CDR1 SGHRS and CDR2 YFSETQ. J was trimmed by 10 bases and V by 2 bases; bases with no gene match: 10. This CDR3 spans 16 amino acids.

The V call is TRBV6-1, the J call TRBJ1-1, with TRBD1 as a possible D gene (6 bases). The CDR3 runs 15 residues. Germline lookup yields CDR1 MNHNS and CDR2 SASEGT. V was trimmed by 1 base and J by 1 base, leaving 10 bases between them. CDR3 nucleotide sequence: TGTGCCAGCAGTGAAGAGGGCAGGGGGAACACTGAAGCTTTCTTT. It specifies CASSEEGRGNTEAFF.

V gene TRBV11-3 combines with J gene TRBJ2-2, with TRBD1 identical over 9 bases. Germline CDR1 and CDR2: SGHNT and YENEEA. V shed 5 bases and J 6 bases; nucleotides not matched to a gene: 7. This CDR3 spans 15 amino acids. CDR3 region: CASSGRTGVAGELFF. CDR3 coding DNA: TGTGCCAGCAGCGGGCGGACAGGGGTGGCCGGGGAGCTGTTTTTT.

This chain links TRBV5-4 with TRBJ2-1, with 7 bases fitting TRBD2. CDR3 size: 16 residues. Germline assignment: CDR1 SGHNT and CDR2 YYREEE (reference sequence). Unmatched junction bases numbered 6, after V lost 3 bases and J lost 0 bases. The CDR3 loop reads CASSSGLPRSYNEQFF. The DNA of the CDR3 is TGTGCCAGCAGCTCGGGACTACCTCGCTCCTACAATGAGCAGTTCTTC.

The CDR3 loop reads CASMDSRVLSYGYTF. CDR3 nucleotides: TGTGCCTCCATGGATAGCAGGGTCTTAAGCTATGGCTACACCTTC. The chain joins TRBV19 to TRBJ1-2; the D gene is possibly TRBD1 (5 bases). The V and J ends lost 11 bases and 4 bases respectively, with 23 bases between them. Germline V gene sequence: CDR1 LNHDA, CDR2 SQIVND (reference sequence). The CDR3 runs to 15 residues.

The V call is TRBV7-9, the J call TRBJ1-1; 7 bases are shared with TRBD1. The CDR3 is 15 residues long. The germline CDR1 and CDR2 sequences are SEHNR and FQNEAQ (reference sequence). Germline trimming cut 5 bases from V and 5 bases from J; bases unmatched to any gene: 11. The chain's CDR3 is CASSRNGQVLTEAFF. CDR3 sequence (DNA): TGTGCCAGCAGCCGTAATGGACAGGTATTAACTGAAGCTTTCTTT.

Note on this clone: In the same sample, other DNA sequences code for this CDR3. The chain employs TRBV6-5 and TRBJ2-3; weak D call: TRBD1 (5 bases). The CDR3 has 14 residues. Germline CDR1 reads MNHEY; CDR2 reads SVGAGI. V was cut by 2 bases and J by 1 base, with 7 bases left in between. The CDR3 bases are TGTGCCAGCAGTTACGTCAGGGGCACAGATACGCAGTATTTT. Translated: CASSYVRGTDTQYF.

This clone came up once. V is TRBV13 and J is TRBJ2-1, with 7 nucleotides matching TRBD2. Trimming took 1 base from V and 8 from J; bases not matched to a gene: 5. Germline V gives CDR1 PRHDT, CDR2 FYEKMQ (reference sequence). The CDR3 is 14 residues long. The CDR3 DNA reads TGTGCCAGCAGCTTAGCCCGGGAGGAGGATGAGCAGTTCTTC. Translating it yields CASSLAREEDEQFF.

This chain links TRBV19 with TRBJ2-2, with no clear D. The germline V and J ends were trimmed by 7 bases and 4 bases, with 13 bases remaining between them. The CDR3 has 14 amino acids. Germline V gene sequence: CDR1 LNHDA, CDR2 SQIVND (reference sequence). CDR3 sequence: CASTEVRFTGELFF. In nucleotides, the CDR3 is TGTGCCAGTACCGAGGTGCGTTTCACCGGGGAGCTGTTTTTT.

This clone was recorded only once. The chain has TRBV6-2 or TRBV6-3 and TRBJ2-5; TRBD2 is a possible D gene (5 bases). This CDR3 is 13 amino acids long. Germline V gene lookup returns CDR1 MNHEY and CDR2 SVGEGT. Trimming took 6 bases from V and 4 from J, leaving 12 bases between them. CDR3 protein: CASSSTRRETQYF. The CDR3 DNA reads TGTGCCAGCAGCTCAACTAGACGAGAGACCCAGTACTTC.

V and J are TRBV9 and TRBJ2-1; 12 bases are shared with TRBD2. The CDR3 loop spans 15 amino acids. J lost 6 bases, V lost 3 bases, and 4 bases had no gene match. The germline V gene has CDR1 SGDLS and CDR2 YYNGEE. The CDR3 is CASSATSGGSNEQFF. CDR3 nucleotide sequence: TGTGCCAGCAGCGCCACTAGCGGGGGGAGCAATGAGCAGTTCTTC. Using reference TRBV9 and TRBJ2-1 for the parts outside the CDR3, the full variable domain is DSGVTQTPKHLITATGQRVTLRCSPRSGDLSVYWYQQSLDQGLQFLIQYYNGEERAKGNILERFSAQQFPDLHSELNLSSLELGDSALYFCASSATSGGSNEQFFGPGTRLTVL.

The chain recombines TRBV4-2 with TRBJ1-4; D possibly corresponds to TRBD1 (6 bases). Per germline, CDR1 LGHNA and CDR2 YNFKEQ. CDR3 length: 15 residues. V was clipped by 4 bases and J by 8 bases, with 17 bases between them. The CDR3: CASSPSRDIGEKLFF. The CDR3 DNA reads TGTGCCAGCAGCCCCTCACGGGACATCGGGGAAAAACTGTTTTTT.

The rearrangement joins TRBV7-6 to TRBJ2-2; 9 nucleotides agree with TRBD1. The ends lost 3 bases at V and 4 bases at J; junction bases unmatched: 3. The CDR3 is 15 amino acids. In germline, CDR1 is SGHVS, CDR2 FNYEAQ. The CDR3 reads CASSFRQGGTGELFF. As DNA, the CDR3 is TGTGCCAGCAGCTTCCGACAGGGGGGCACCGGGGAGCTGTTTTTT.

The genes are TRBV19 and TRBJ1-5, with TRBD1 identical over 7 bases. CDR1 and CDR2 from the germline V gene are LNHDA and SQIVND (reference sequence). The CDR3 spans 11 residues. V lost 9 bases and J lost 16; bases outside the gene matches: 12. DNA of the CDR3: TGTGCCAGCCGGGGGGGGACAGTGATACATTTT. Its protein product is CASRGGTVIHF.

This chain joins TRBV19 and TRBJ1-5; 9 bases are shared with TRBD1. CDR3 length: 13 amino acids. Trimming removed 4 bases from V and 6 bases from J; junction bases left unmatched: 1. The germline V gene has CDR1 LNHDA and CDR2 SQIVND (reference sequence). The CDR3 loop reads CASSKDRGQPQHF. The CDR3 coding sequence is TGTGCCAGTAGTAAGGACAGGGGTCAGCCCCAGCATTTT.

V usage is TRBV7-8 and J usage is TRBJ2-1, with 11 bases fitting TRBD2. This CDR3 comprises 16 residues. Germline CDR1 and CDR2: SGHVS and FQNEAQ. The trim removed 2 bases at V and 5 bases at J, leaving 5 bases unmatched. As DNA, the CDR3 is TGTGCCAGCAGCTTACGGGGACTAGCGGTCGACAATGAGCAGTTCTTC. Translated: CASSLRGLAVDNEQFF.

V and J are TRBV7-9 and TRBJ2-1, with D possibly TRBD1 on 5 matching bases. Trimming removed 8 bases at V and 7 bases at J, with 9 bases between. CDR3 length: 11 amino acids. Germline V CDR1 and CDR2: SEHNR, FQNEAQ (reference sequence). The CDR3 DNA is TGTGCCAGCCGCTCAGGGAATGAGCAGTTCTTC. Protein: CASRSGNEQFF.

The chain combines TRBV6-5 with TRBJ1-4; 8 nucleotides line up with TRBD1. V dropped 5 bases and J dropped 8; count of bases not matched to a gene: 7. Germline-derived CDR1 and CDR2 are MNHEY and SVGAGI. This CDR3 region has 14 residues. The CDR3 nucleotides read TGTGCCAGCAGTCGGGACAGGACTATCGAAAAACTGTTTTTT. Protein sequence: CASSRDRTIEKLFF.

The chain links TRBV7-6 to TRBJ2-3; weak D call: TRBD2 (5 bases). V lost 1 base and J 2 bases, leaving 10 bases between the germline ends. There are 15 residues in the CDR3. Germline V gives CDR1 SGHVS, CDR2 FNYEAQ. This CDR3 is CASSLDGEYTDTQYF. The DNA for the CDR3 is TGTGCCAGCAGCTTAGATGGGGAGTACACAGATACGCAGTATTTT.

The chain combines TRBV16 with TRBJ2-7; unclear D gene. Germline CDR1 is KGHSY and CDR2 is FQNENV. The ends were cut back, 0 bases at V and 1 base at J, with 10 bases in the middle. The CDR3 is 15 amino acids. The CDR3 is CASSQSIGRSYEQYF. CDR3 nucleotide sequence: TGTGCCAGCAGCCAATCGATAGGCAGGTCCTACGAGCAGTACTTC. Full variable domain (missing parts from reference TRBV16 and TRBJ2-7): GEEVAQTPKHLVRGEGQKAKLYCAPIKGHSYVFWYQQVLKNEFKFLISFQNENVFDETGMPKERFSAKCLPNSPCSLEIQATKLEDSAVYFCASSQSIGRSYEQYFGPGTRLTVT.